Described below is a single TCR beta chain sequence and its context. The data were taken from a study of OX40 agonist ivuxolimab in advanced cancers. The CDR3 is made up of 14 amino acids. V was shortened by 6 bases and J by 4 bases, with 15 bases between the two germline ends. The germline V gene has CDR1 MDHEN and CDR2 SYDVKM. TCRdb's table, derived via immunoSEQ multiplex PCR, lists solely in-frame clones and lacks some. This sample has around 72,000 clones; 75% to 85% occur once, and the top ten carry 8.2%. The chain carries TRBV28 and TRBJ1-2, with a possible D match to TRBD1 (6 bases). Specimen: CD4+ or CD8+ T cells sorted from blood, collected in a trial of the OX40 agonist ivuxolimab. The receptor was isolated from an adult with an advanced solid tumor such as melanoma, head and neck, liver or kidney cancer. The CDR3 bases are TGTGCCAGCAGAACCCCAGGGGCCGCCTATGGCTACACCTTC. Its protein product is CASRTPGAAYGYTF.